Below, one T cell receptor beta chain is given with its context. Its target is unknown. One end of the junction does not line up with germline, which may come from a read error. The record originates from a study of graft-versus-host responses after intestinal transplantation. Study in general: Multivisceral, liver-intestinal, or isolated intestinal grafts went to recipients. Uniformly, recipients were administered anti-thymocyte globulin induction with subsequent tacrolimus and steroids for two to three years. Whole-study findings and limits: Ileal or blood samples showed some GvH clones first, and such clones were also found in recipient marrow.

The germline CDR1 and CDR2 sequences are MNHEY and SMNVEV (reference sequence). The CDR3 totals 11 residues. The repertoire was sequenced with immunoSEQ multiplex PCR; TCRdb's copy has only in-frame clones and lacks some. Of 15,000 to 20,000 clones in the sample, approximately 80% were seen once. The sample in question was PBMCs, obtained 14 days after transplant. This TCR came from a human patient who received an intestinal transplant, so some T cells may come from the graft donor. The rearrangement uses TRBV27 and TRBJ2-5, with unresolved D. The CDR3 bases are TGTGCCAGCAGCGCTAAAGAGGCCCAGTACTTC. This gives the protein CASSAKEAQYF.